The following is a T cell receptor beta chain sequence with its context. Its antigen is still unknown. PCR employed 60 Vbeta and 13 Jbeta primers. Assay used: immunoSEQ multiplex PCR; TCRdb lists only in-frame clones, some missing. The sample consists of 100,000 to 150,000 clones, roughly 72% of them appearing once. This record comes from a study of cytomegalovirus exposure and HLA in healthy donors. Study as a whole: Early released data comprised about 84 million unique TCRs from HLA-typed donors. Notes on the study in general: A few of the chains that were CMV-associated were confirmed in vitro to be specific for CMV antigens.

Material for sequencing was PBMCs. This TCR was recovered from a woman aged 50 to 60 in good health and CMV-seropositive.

CDR3 protein: CASKTGSSTDTQYF. DNA of the CDR3: TGTGCCAGTAAAACGGGAAGTAGCACAGATACGCAGTATTTT. This chain connects TRBV19 to TRBJ2-3, with D perhaps matching TRBD2 (5 bases). The ends were cut back, 7 bases at V and 0 bases at J, with 11 bases in the middle. Germline CDR1 LNHDA, CDR2 SQIVND (reference sequence). CDR3 length equals 14 residues.